Given below is one T cell receptor (beta chain) in context. CDR1 is SGHDT, CDR2 YYEEEE, per germline. Trimming cost V 5 bases and J 1 base, with 18 bases left between them. The CDR3 totals 17 residues. The repertoire was sequenced with immunoSEQ multiplex PCR; TCRdb's copy has only in-frame clones and lacks some. The sample includes about 83,000 clones, approximately 94% of them seen just once. The record originates from a study of technical replicates of blood from a handful of donors. Sequencing input: T cells isolated from PBMCs. This chain connects TRBV5-6 to TRBJ1-4; maybe TRBD1 (5 bases). This TCR came from a human donor in good health. The CDR3 nucleotides read TGTGCCAGCAGTTTTACGGCGGGGGGGTTAACTAATGAAAAACTGTTTTTT. Residues: CASSFTAGGLTNEKLFF.